The 21 T cell receptor beta chains below all came from one sample that was sequenced in a study of T cell responses to AZD1222 COVID-19 vaccine. TCRdb's table, derived via immunoSEQ multiplex PCR, lists solely in-frame clones and lacks some. The sample lists about 100,000 clones; 70% to 90% were seen once. Sequencing was performed on peripheral blood, taken 28 days after the second AZD1222 dose. These receptors were collected from an adult who received the AZD1222 COVID-19 vaccine.

The genes are TRBV18 and TRBJ2-7, with a tentative D call TRBD1 (5 bases). The V end was cut by 4 bases, the J end by 0 bases, with 10 bases between. Germline CDR1 KGHSH, CDR2 LQKENI. The CDR3 loop spans 14 amino acids. The CDR3 DNA is TGTGCCAGCTCACGAGAGACAGTCTCCTACGAGCAGTACTTC. This codes for CASSRETVSYEQYF.

In DNA form, the CDR3 reads TGTGCCATCAGTGAAAGGGACAGGGGCAATCAGCCCCAGCATTTT. Translating gives CAISERDRGNQPQHF. The chain has TRBV10-3 and TRBJ1-5, with 9 bases matching TRBD1. V lost 3 bases, J lost 2 bases, and 2 bases stayed unmatched. This CDR3 spans 15 amino acids. Germline CDR1 is ENHRY and CDR2 is SYGVKD.

The V gene is TRBV7-3, the J gene TRBJ2-2; weak D call: TRBD1 (5 bases). Germline loops: CDR1 SGHTA, CDR2 FQGTGA. Trimming took 4 bases from V and 0 from J, leaving 12 bases between them. The CDR3 runs 16 residues. CDR3 DNA sequence: TGTGCCAGCAGCTCCGGTAGGGGAACGAACACCGGGGAGCTGTTTTTT. It is translated as CASSSGRGTNTGELFF.

This clone occurred a few times. The chain recombines TRBV15 with TRBJ2-1; a possible D gene is TRBD2 (5 bases). The V end was cut by 0 bases, the J end by 4 bases, with 7 bases between. The CDR3 covers 14 residues. Germline V gene sequence: CDR1 LNHNV, CDR2 YYDKDF (reference sequence). CDR3 nucleotide sequence: TGTGCCACCAGCAGAGATCGGGAATACAATGAGCAGTTCTTC. Amino acids: CATSRDREYNEQFF.

The chain links TRBV5-8 to TRBJ2-7; D ambiguous. The CDR3 totals 14 residues. Germline assignment: CDR1 SGHTS and CDR2 YDEGEE. V lost 2 bases and J 2 bases, leaving 11 bases between the germline ends. CDR3 sequence: CASSFLADPYEQYF. CDR3 DNA: TGTGCCAGCAGCTTTCTTGCGGACCCCTACGAGCAGTACTTC.

The chain couples TRBV9 to TRBJ2-7, with D perhaps matching TRBD1 or TRBD2 (5 bases each). CDR1 is SGDLS, CDR2 YYNGEE, per germline. Trimming stripped 1 base from V and 2 bases from J, with 10 bases between. The CDR3 runs to 14 residues. The CDR3 coding sequence is TGTGCCAGCAGCGTAATTGGGGACGCCTACGAGCAGTACTTC. Its translation is CASSVIGDAYEQYF.

This clone was seen only once. DNA for the CDR3: TGTGCCAGCCGGGACAGGGAGGAAGGTGAAGCTTTCTTT. Encoded protein: CASRDREEGEAFF. V usage is TRBV10-3 and J usage is TRBJ1-1; 9 nucleotides match TRBD1. The germline V gene has CDR1 ENHRY and CDR2 SYGVKD. The CDR3 totals 13 residues. The trim removed 10 bases at V and 7 bases at J, leaving 10 bases unmatched.

The CDR3 here is CASSSFTSGSSYEQFF. In nucleotides, the CDR3 is TGCGCCAGCAGCTCTTTTACTAGCGGGAGTTCATATGAGCAGTTCTTC. The rearrangement uses TRBV5-1 and TRBJ2-1; 11 bases match TRBD2. CDR1 and CDR2 from the germline V gene are SGHRS and YFSETQ. V shed 3 bases, J shed 8 bases, and the junction held 10 bases outside the gene matches. This CDR3 comprises 16 residues.

This clone was recorded a few times. The chain recombines TRBV4-2 with TRBJ1-1, with D perhaps matching TRBD1 (6 bases). CDR1 and CDR2 (germline): LGHNA, YNFKEQ. Trimming cost V 4 bases and J 5 bases, with 11 bases left between them. The CDR3 covers 13 residues. The CDR3 is CASSLQGLTEAFF. The CDR3 nucleotides read TGTGCCAGCAGCCTACAGGGTTTAACTGAAGCTTTCTTT.

The chain employs TRBV4-1 and TRBJ2-4; 13 nucleotides match TRBD2. From germline, CDR1 is MGHRA and CDR2 YSYEKL. This CDR3 comprises 17 residues. After removal of 4 bases from V and 4 bases from J, the junction contained 7 bases not matched to a gene. The DNA for the CDR3 is TGCGCCAGCAGCCGACTAGCGGGAGGTGAGAAGAAAAACATTCAGTACTTC. Amino acids: CASSRLAGGEKKNIQYF.

The chain recombines TRBV7-9 with TRBJ2-2; TRBD2 matches at 7 bases. The CDR3 has 16 residues. Unmatched junction bases numbered 9, after V lost 2 bases and J lost 6 bases. Germline V gives CDR1 SEHNR, CDR2 FQNEAQ (reference sequence). CDR3 DNA sequence: TGTGCCAGCAGCTTATATCGTGGGAGGGCCCCCGGGGAGCTGTTTTTT. It translates to CASSLYRGRAPGELFF.

As DNA, the CDR3 is TGTGCCAGCCGCCGAGGCACAGATACGCAGTATTTT. As protein: CASRRGTDTQYF. The chain carries TRBV28 and TRBJ2-3, with D unresolved. This CDR3 region has 12 residues. Trimming cost V 8 bases and J 1 base, with 7 bases left between them. Germline CDR1 MDHEN, CDR2 SYDVKM.

The chain recombines TRBV10-3 with TRBJ2-1; D might be TRBD2 (5 bases). This CDR3 has 15 residues. Trimming left V 4 bases short and J 6 bases short, with 16 bases between. Per germline, CDR1 ENHRY and CDR2 SYGVKD. CDR3 coding DNA: TGTGCCATCAGTGCAATCGTAACGGGATCCAATGAGCAGTTCTTC. Translation gives CAISAIVTGSNEQFF.

The chain has TRBV6-5 and TRBJ2-7; D is possibly TRBD1 (6 bases). Per germline, CDR1 MNHEY and CDR2 SVGAGI. Trimming took off 0 bases at V and 4 bases at J, with 7 bases between the two ends. The CDR3 extends over 13 amino acids. The CDR3 DNA reads TGTGCCAGCAGTTACTCTAGGGGGTACGAGCAGTACTTC. It codes for CASSYSRGYEQYF.

The rearrangement joins TRBV15 to TRBJ1-3, with D tentatively TRBD1 (6 bases). V was cut by 5 bases and J by 3 bases, with 20 bases left in between. Per the germline V gene, CDR1 is LNHNV and CDR2 is YYDKDF (reference sequence). The CDR3 is 17 residues long. In DNA form, the CDR3 reads TGTGCCACCAGCCCCTGGTCCACGGGGGCGGGTGGAAACACCATATATTTT. Its protein is CATSPWSTGAGGNTIYF.

This chain uses TRBV5-1 with TRBJ2-3; 9 nucleotides line up with TRBD1. V dropped 1 base and J dropped 0; count of bases not matched to a gene: 3. This CDR3 region has 16 residues. CDR1 and CDR2 from the germline V gene are SGHRS and YFSETQ. The CDR3 region has the DNA TGCGCCAGCAGCTTGCTCGGGACAGGGAGCACAGATACGCAGTATTTT. It specifies CASSLLGTGSTDTQYF.

The chain joins TRBV28 to TRBJ2-2; 7 bases line up with TRBD2. Germline V gives CDR1 MDHEN, CDR2 SYDVKM. J gave up 1 base and V 2 bases, and 10 bases lay outside the gene matches. The CDR3 extends over 18 amino acids. CDR3 residues: CASSLIQRLAENTGELFF. CDR3 coding DNA: TGTGCCAGCAGTTTAATACAAAGACTAGCAGAGAACACCGGGGAGCTGTTTTTT.

V is TRBV5-1 and J is TRBJ2-1; TRBD2 matches 9 bases. V was pared by 4 bases and J by 2 bases, with 13 bases of the junction left unmatched. CDR3 size: 18 residues. Per the germline V gene, CDR1 is SGHRS and CDR2 is YFSETQ. CDR3 amino acids: CASSVGAMASGTYNEQFF. The CDR3 DNA sequence: TGCGCCAGCAGCGTAGGGGCTATGGCTAGCGGGACCTACAATGAGCAGTTCTTC.

The J gene is TRBJ2-2, the V gene TRBV18; D not resolved. Trimming took 2 bases from V and 3 from J, leaving 7 bases between them. The CDR3 is made up of 14 amino acids. The germline V gene has CDR1 KGHSH and CDR2 LQKENI. The CDR3 nucleotides read TGTGCCAGCTCACCAGCGACGGACACCGGGGAGCTGTTTTTT. Its translation: CASSPATDTGELFF.

The chain employs TRBV4-2 and TRBJ1-2; weak D call: TRBD1 (6 bases). V was pared by 0 bases and J by 5 bases, with 10 bases between. The germline CDR1 and CDR2 sequences are LGHNA and YNFKEQ. This CDR3 spans 14 amino acids. DNA of the CDR3: TGTGCCAGCAGCCAAGAGGGGGGGGCTTATGGCTACACCTTC. It is translated as CASSQEGGAYGYTF.

The chain uses TRBV24-1 and TRBJ1-5, with TRBD1 matching over 7 bases. The V gene's germline CDR1 is KGHDR and CDR2 SFDVKD. V shed 3 bases and J 3 bases; nucleotides not matched to a gene: 7. The CDR3 has 16 amino acids. The CDR3 protein is CATSDVRQGNNQPQHF. CDR3 nucleotides: TGTGCCACCAGTGATGTAAGACAGGGAAACAATCAGCCCCAGCATTTT.